The rows below give T cell receptor beta chains drawn from one sample of a study of CD8+ T cells in alopecia areata. The protocol was immunoSEQ multiplex PCR, while the TCRdb copy is restricted to in-frame clones and leaves out a portion. The data show roughly 130,000 clones, around 60% seen once. The sequencing here drew on CD4+ T cells sorted from blood, taken at week 0. These receptors were collected from a human donor with alopecia areata. The CDR3 runs from the conserved cysteine through the conserved F or W. The D gene is left open where the match is weak. Size tells how often a clone was seen (once, few, many) or the class of an expanded clone, and some rows leave it out.

j_call: TRBJ1-2; cdr3_length: 13; v_call: TRBV29-1; d_call: TRBD1; clone_size: .; cdr3_aa: CSAGRTGFYGYTF; cdr3_nt: TGCAGCGCCGGAAGGACAGGCTTCTATGGCTACACCTTC
j_call: TRBJ2-1; cdr3_length: 14; v_call: TRBV5-5; d_call: TRBD2; clone_size: many; cdr3_aa: CASSWTSGYNEQFF; cdr3_nt: TGTGCCAGCAGCTGGACTAGCGGCTACAATGAGCAGTTCTTC
j_call: TRBJ1-1; cdr3_length: 12; v_call: TRBV30; d_call: .; clone_size: .; cdr3_aa: CAWSPRSGGAFF; cdr3_nt: TGTGCCTGGAGTCCTCGGTCGGGGGGAGCTTTCTTT
j_call: TRBJ2-7; cdr3_length: 15; v_call: TRBV9; d_call: .; clone_size: .; cdr3_aa: CASSVEFGPPYEQYF; cdr3_nt: TGTGCCAGCAGCGTAGAGTTCGGGCCGCCCTACGAGCAGTACTTC
j_call: TRBJ2-1; cdr3_length: 13; v_call: TRBV13; d_call: .; clone_size: once; cdr3_aa: CASSPRQDNEQFF; cdr3_nt: TGTGCCAGCAGCCCTAGGCAGGACAATGAGCAGTTCTTC
j_call: TRBJ1-5; cdr3_length: 13; v_call: TRBV27; d_call: .; clone_size: .; cdr3_aa: CASSPQGPQPQHF; cdr3_nt: TGTGCCAGCAGTCCCCAGGGTCCTCAGCCCCAGCATTTT
j_call: TRBJ2-3; cdr3_length: 13; v_call: TRBV7-9; d_call: .; clone_size: .; cdr3_aa: CASSLGRGDTQYF; cdr3_nt: TGTGCCAGCAGCTTAGGACGGGGAGATACGCAGTATTTT
j_call: TRBJ2-7; cdr3_length: 14; v_call: TRBV28; d_call: TRBD2; clone_size: .; cdr3_aa: CASRTSGSSYEQYF; cdr3_nt: TGTGCCAGCAGAACCAGCGGGAGCTCCTACGAGCAGTACTTC
j_call: TRBJ2-5; cdr3_length: 14; v_call: TRBV18; d_call: .; clone_size: .; cdr3_aa: CASSLEGGEETQYF; cdr3_nt: TGTGCCAGCTCACTCGAGGGTGGGGAAGAGACCCAGTACTTC
j_call: TRBJ2-5; cdr3_length: 14; v_call: TRBV7-2; d_call: TRBD1; clone_size: .; cdr3_aa: CASSERQGSETQYF; cdr3_nt: TGTGCCAGCAGTGAGCGACAGGGCTCGGAGACCCAGTACTTC
j_call: TRBJ2-7; cdr3_length: 15; v_call: TRBV7-9; d_call: TRBD1; clone_size: .; cdr3_aa: CASSLDRGQGSEQYF; cdr3_nt: TGTGCCAGCAGCTTAGATAGGGGACAGGGCAGTGAGCAGTACTTC
j_call: TRBJ1-5; cdr3_length: 16; v_call: TRBV7-2; d_call: TRBD1; clone_size: .; cdr3_aa: CASSLNQGAVNQPQHF; cdr3_nt: TGTGCCAGCAGCCTGAACCAGGGGGCCGTCAATCAGCCCCAGCATTTT
j_call: TRBJ2-3; cdr3_length: 15; v_call: TRBV11-1; d_call: .; clone_size: .; cdr3_aa: CASSFNSRKGDTQYF; cdr3_nt: TGTGCCAGCAGCTTTAACTCGCGAAAGGGAGATACGCAGTATTTT
j_call: TRBJ2-1; cdr3_length: 17; v_call: TRBV7-9; d_call: TRBD2; clone_size: .; cdr3_aa: CASREAGRGSSYNEQFF; cdr3_nt: TGTGCCAGCAGAGAAGCGGGGCGGGGGTCTTCCTACAATGAGCAGTTCTTC
j_call: TRBJ1-4; cdr3_length: 15; v_call: TRBV13; d_call: .; clone_size: .; cdr3_aa: CASSLGSGGNEKLFF; cdr3_nt: TGTGCCAGCAGCTTAGGGAGTGGGGGGAATGAAAAACTGTTTTTT
j_call: TRBJ2-2; cdr3_length: 14; v_call: TRBV28; d_call: TRBD1; clone_size: few; cdr3_aa: CASTPGGNTGELFF; cdr3_nt: TGTGCCAGCACGCCAGGGGGGAACACCGGGGAGCTGTTTTTT
j_call: TRBJ2-1; cdr3_length: 16; v_call: TRBV29-1; d_call: .; clone_size: few; cdr3_aa: CSVVSVRTLAYNEQFF; cdr3_nt: TGCAGCGTTGTAAGCGTCCGGACGCTAGCCTACAATGAGCAGTTCTTC
j_call: TRBJ1-3; cdr3_length: 16; v_call: TRBV5-1; d_call: .; clone_size: few; cdr3_aa: CASSQGDGTSGNTIYF; cdr3_nt: TGCGCCAGCAGCCAGGGAGACGGAACCTCTGGAAACACCATATATTTT
j_call: TRBJ2-7; cdr3_length: 15; v_call: TRBV7-8; d_call: TRBD1; clone_size: .; cdr3_aa: CASSFTGTGVYEQYF; cdr3_nt: TGTGCCAGCAGCTTCACCGGGACAGGGGTCTACGAGCAGTACTTC
j_call: TRBJ2-6; cdr3_length: 17; v_call: TRBV28; d_call: .; clone_size: few; cdr3_aa: CATIGGSLNSGANVLTF; cdr3_nt: TGTGCCACCATTGGGGGCAGCTTAAACTCTGGGGCCAACGTCCTGACTTTC